Described below is a single T cell receptor beta chain sequence and its context. Its antigen is still unknown. No base quality values were provided; no much bigger clone lies one nucleotide off. The time point label of this sample denotes: individuals recovered from natural SARS-CoV-2 infection. The immunoSEQ Assay was used to sequence TCRbeta CDR3 regions. After extraction, genomic DNA underwent amplification by bias-controlled multiplex PCR, followed by high-throughput sequencing. For the original study's pipeline: Collapsing and filtering of sequences were performed to quantify the absolute abundance of each unique TCRbeta CDR3 region. T cell fraction was estimated by normalization of TCRbeta template counts to usable DNA, with usable DNA being measured through amplification of reference genes present in all nucleated cells. Repertoire TCRs were annotated as SARS-CoV-2-specific by exact matching of V gene, CDR3 amino acid sequence and J gene to a known reactive TCR set. The reference SARS-CoV-2 TCR set was obtained from MIRA and was filtered for enrichment in COVID-19-positive ImmuneCODE repertoires, whereby public or cross-reactive TCRs were removed. Using the MIRA antigens, annotated TCRs were further analysed by specific ORF or by position within an ORF. Breadth was defined as the number of annotated unique rearrangements divided by the total number of unique productive rearrangements, and depth was defined as the summed frequency of the annotated unique rearrangements. Two-sided Wilcoxon rank-sum tests were used to compare TCR breadth between groups. Held by TCRdb, this immuneACCESS table contains in-frame sequences only and omits some clones. Under half of the omission traces to an unresolved V gene where checked; the cause of the rest is unknown. V, J and clone size reflect that table, while D and trimming were determined from the DNA. In all, the sample holds more than 120,000 clones, and around 86% of those were seen once. Around 5.1% of the sample comes from the top ten.

For CDR1 and CDR2, the germline V gene lists SGDLS and YYNGEE. Germline trimming: 3 bases from V, 0 bases from J; junction bases outside gene matches: 3. Measured from the cysteine to the phenylalanine, the CDR3 is 15 residues long. Only the CDR3 region is kept as DNA, spanning 45 bases read in frame from base 1. These data come from a study of Ad26.COV2.S vaccination and SARS-CoV-2 variants (dated by TCRdb to the early 2020s). About the investigation overall: TCRbeta repertoire sequencing served as the tool for gauging how specific and how broad the SARS-CoV-2-reactive T cell receptors were following Ad26.COV2.S vaccination. A total of some 30 samples were included in the TCR-sequenced set, comprising roughly 19 Ad26.COV2.S vaccine recipients, 5 placebo recipients and 8 SARS-CoV-2 convalescent individuals.

The paper's findings and limits, for the study overall: Vaccine and placebo recipients had comparable non-spike TCR breadth, which fits with the vaccine containing only spike. Higher spike-specific TCR breadth was observed in Ad26.COV2.S recipients than in placebo recipients (P = 0.0014). After vaccination, substantial breadth of spike-specific CD8+ and CD4+ T cell responses was reported. It was noted by the authors that total T cell responses may have been underestimated by the TCR breadth and depth analyses.

The sample in question was peripheral blood, obtained after recovery from COVID-19. The chain is encoded by TRBV9 joined to TRBJ1-5, and TRBD1 aligns with 7 junction nucleotides. The receptor was isolated from a human donor who had recovered from COVID-19. In nucleotide form, the sequence is TGTGCCAGCAGCGGACAGGGCTTTAGCAATCAGCCCCAGCATTTT. This encodes CASSGQGFSNQPQHF.